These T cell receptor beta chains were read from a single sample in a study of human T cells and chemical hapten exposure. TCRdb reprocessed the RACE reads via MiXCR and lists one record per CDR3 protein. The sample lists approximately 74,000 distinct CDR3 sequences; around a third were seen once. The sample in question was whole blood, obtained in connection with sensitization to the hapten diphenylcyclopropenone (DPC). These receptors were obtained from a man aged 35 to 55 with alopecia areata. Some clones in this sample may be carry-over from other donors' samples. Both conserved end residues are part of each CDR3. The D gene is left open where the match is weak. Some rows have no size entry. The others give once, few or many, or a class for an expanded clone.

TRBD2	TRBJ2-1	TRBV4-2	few	TGTGCCAGCAGCCAACGGACTAGCGGGGATGGAGGGAATGAGCAGTTCTTC	CASSQRTSGDGGNEQFF
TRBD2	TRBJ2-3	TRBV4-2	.	TGTGCCAGCAGCCAGGGACTAGTTGGTGGCACAGATACGCAGTATTTT	CASSQGLVGGTDTQYF
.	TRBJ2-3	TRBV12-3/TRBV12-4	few	TGTGCCAGCGATCCCCCGGGAGAGGGCACAGATACGCAGTATTTT	CASDPPGEGTDTQYF
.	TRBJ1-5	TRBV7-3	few	TGTGCCAGCAGCCCCGACGGAGGAGATAGCAATCAGCCCCAGCATTTT	CASSPDGGDSNQPQHF
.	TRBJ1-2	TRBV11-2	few	TGTGCCAGCAGCACCCGACAGGAACCTAACTATGGCTACACCTTC	CASSTRQEPNYGYTF
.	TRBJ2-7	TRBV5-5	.	TGTGCCAGCAGCTCAGGGGCCTACTACGAGCAGTACTTC	CASSSGAYYEQYF
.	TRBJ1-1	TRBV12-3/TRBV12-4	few	TGTGCCAGCAGTTTGGACACTGAAGCTTTCTTT	CASSLDTEAFF
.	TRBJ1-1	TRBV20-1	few	TGCAGTGCTAGGTCAAACAGGGACACTGAAGCTTTCTTT	CSARSNRDTEAFF
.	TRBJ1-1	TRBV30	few	TGTGCCTGGAGTGTATGGGGGGCGAAGAACACTGAAGCTTTCTTT	CAWSVWGAKNTEAFF
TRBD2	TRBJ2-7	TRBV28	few	TGTGCCAGCAGTTTGCCGTACGGGGCGGGAGAGAGTTACGAGCAGTACTTC	CASSLPYGAGESYEQYF
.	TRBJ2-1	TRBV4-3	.	TGCGCCAGCAGCCAAGATGGGGACGGTAACAATGAGCAGTTCTTC	CASSQDGDGNNEQFF
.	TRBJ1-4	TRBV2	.	TGTGCCAGCAAAAGGGGCAGTATTAATGAAAAACTGTTTTTT	CASKRGSINEKLFF
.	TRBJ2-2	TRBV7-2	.	TGTGCCAGCAGCCGACTGGCGGGGTGGACCGGGGAGCTGTTTTTT	CASSRLAGWTGELFF
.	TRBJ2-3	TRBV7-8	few	TGTGCCAGCAGCTTACGGGACACAGATACGCAGTATTTT	CASSLRDTDTQYF
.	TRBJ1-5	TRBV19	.	TGTGCCAGTAGCCCACAGGGCCTTAGCAATCAGCCCCAGCATTTT	CASSPQGLSNQPQHF
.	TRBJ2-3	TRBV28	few	TGTGCCAGCAGTATTCCTCCCGGCACAGATACGCAGTATTTT	CASSIPPGTDTQYF
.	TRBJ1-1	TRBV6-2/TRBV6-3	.	TGTGCCAGCAGTTACACCCTAGGGACGAACACTGAAGCTTTCTTT	CASSYTLGTNTEAFF
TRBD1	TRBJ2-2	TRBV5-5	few	TGTGCCAGCAGCTTGGTGGGACAGACGAACACCGGGGAGCTGTTTTTT	CASSLVGQTNTGELFF
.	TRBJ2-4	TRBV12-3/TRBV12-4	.	TGTGCCAGCGGACGCCCTGGGACGGGAAACATTCAGTACTTC	CASGRPGTGNIQYF
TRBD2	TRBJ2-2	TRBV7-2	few	TGTGCCAGCAGCCCTGCCCCAACTAGCGGGAGGAGAACCGGGGAGCTGTTTTTT	CASSPAPTSGRRTGELFF
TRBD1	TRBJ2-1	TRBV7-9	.	TGTGCCAGCAGCGAAGGACAGGGGCTTAACAATGAGCAGTTCTTC	CASSEGQGLNNEQFF
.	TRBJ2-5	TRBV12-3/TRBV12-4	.	TGTGCCAGCAGCCGGGGACGAAAAGAGACCCAGTACTTC	CASSRGRKETQYF
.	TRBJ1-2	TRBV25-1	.	TGTGCCAGCAGTGAGACAAGCGGCTACACCTTC	CASSETSGYTF
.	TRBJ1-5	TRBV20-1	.	TGCAGTGCTAGTGAGGACAGTAGCAATCAGCCCCAGCATTTT	CSASEDSSNQPQHF
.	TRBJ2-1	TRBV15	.	TGTGCCACCAGCAGAGATAGGATGGGGCGGAATGAGCAGTTCTTC	CATSRDRMGRNEQFF
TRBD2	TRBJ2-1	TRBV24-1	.	TGTGCCACCAGTGATTCGGGGGGCAATGAGCAGTTCTTC	CATSDSGGNEQFF
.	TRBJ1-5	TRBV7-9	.	TGTGCCAGCGCAGAAGGCGGCAATCAGCCCCAGCATTTT	CASAEGGNQPQHF
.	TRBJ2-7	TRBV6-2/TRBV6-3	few	TGTGCCAGCAGTCGCTCCGGTTACGTCTACGAGCAGTACTTC	CASSRSGYVYEQYF
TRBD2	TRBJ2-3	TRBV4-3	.	TGCGCCAGCAGCCTCGAACTAGCGGGAGGAGGGGGTACGCAGTATTTT	CASSLELAGGGGTQYF
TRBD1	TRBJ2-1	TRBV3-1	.	TGTGCCAGCAGCCAAGTAGGGGGCATCGGATACAATGAGCAGTTCTTC	CASSQVGGIGYNEQFF
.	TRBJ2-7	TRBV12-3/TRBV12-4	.	TGTGCCAGCAGTTTACTACAGGCCCAGGGCGAGCAGTACTTC	CASSLLQAQGEQYF
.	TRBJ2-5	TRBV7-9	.	TGTGCCAGCAGCTTAGTAGGCCTCCAAGAGACCCAGTACTTC	CASSLVGLQETQYF
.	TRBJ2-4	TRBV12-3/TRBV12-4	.	TGTGCCAGCAGTTTAGCTGGGGGGCTTGCCAAAAACATTCAGTACTTC	CASSLAGGLAKNIQYF
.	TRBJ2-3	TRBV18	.	TGTGCCAGCTCACCAAGCCTCCAGACAGCCCTCAGCGCAGATACGCAGTATTTT	CASSPSLQTALSADTQYF
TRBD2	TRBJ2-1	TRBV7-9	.	TGTGCCAGCAGCTTATCGGGGACTAGCGGCGACTACAATGAGCAGTTCTTC	CASSLSGTSGDYNEQFF
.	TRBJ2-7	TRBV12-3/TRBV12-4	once	TGTGCCAGCAGTTTCTATGGGGCTAACTACGAGCAGTACTTC	CASSFYGANYEQYF
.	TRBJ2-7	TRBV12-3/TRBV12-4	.	TGTGCCAGCAGTTTAGAGGGCGCGACCTACGAGCAGTACTTC	CASSLEGATYEQYF
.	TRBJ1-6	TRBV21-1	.	TGTGCCAGCAGCATACGGGACAGATATAATTCACCCCTCCACTTT	CASSIRDRYNSPLHF
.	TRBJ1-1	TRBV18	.	TGTGCCAGCTCACCAAACAGAGCGACTGAAACTTTCTTT	CASSPNRATETFF
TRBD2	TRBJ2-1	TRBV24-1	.	TGTGCCACCAGTGACCGTTTCGGACTAGCGGGAGAGACTTACAATGAGCAGTTCTTC	CATSDRFGLAGETYNEQFF
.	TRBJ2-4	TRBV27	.	TGTGCCAGCAGTTCTGGGGGCATTCAGTACTTC	CASSSGGIQYF
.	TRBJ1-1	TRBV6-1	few	TGTGCCAGCACGGAACTTAACCGGCCGAACACTGAAGCTTTCTTT	CASTELNRPNTEAFF
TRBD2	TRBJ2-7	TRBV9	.	TGTGCCAGCAGTGGTGCTGGGACTAGCGGGAACCCAGAGCAGTACTTC	CASSGAGTSGNPEQYF
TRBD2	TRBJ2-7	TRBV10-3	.	TGTGCCATATGCCCAGCTAGCGGAGGGGAGCAGTACTTC	CAICPASGGEQYF
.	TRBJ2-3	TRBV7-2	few	TGTGCCAGCAGCCCCAGGGGGGGGGCTAGCACAGATACGCAGTATTTT	CASSPRGGASTDTQYF
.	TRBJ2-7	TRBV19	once	TGTGCCAGTAGTTCCGGACAGCCTCCCCACGAGCAGTACTTC	CASSSGQPPHEQYF
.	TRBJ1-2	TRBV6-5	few	TGTGCCAGCAAGATTTTGGGAAAATCTTTCTATGGCTACACCTTC	CASKILGKSFYGYTF
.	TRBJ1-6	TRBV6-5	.	TGTGCCAGCATGGGGCAGATTAATTCACCCCTCCACTTT	CASMGQINSPLHF
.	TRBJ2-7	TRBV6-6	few	TGTGCCAGCAAGGTCGTGGAGGGGGACGAGCAGTACTTC	CASKVVEGDEQYF
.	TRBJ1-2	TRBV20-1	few	TGCAGTGCTAGAGATGGGGAACGGGGGCCTAGCTATGGCTACACCTTC	CSARDGERGPSYGYTF
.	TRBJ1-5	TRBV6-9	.	TGTGCCACCCGACGAAGCAATCGACAGAGTAGCAATCAGCCCCAGCATTTT	CATRRSNRQSSNQPQHF
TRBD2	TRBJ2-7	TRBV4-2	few	TGTGCCAGCAGCCAAGGGGGGTTTAGCGGGAGATTCCAAGCCTACGAGCAGTACTTC	CASSQGGFSGRFQAYEQYF
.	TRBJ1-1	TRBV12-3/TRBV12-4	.	TGTGCCAGCAGTTTTAGGACTACCAGAACTGAAGCTTTCTTT	CASSFRTTRTEAFF
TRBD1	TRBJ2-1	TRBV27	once	TGTGCCAGCAGCCAGCAGGGGGAGTCCTACAATGAGCAGTTCTTC	CASSQQGESYNEQFF
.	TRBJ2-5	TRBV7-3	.	TGTGCCAGCAGCGATACCGGGACTTGGGGAGAGACCCAGTACTTC	CASSDTGTWGETQYF
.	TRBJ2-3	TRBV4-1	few	TGCGCCAGCAGCCAAGACGGGCCCTATACGCAGTATTTT	CASSQDGPYTQYF
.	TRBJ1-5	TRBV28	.	TGTGCCAGCAGCGGTGGACAAAGGGCGGATCAGCCCCAGCATTTT	CASSGGQRADQPQHF
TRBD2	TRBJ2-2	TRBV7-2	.	TGTGCCAGCAGCTTAGTTAGGAGCGGGAGTTGGACCGGGGAGCTGTTTTTT	CASSLVRSGSWTGELFF